Shown below are 27 T cell receptor beta chains from a single sample sequenced in a study of cytomegalovirus exposure and HLA in healthy donors (dated by TCRdb to about 2017). The receptor library was made with the immunoSEQ multiplex PCR assay. For the multiplex PCR, a mixture combining 60 forward primers for TCR Vbeta segments and 13 reverse primers for TCR Jbeta segments was used. The source is immuneACCESS, and TCRdb retained only in-frame sequences with V and J called. Part of the clones is not carried over; for the studies checked, unresolved V genes explain less than half of this, and the remainder is unexplained. For this sample the table gives under 150,000 clones, of which 73% were detected only once. Of the sample, approximately 14% falls within the top ten clones. Source material: PBMCs. These receptors all stem from a human donor in good health.

The rearrangement links TRBV29-1 to TRBJ2-1, with D tentatively TRBD2 (6 bases). Germline loops: CDR1 SQVTM, CDR2 ANQGSEA. This CDR3 comprises 17 residues. V lost 0 bases and J 0 bases, leaving 15 bases between the germline ends. The CDR3 region has the DNA TGCAGCGTTGAAGATCTTCTCGCGGGGAGCTCCTACAATGAGCAGTTCTTC. This sequence encodes CSVEDLLAGSSYNEQFF.

In its sample, this clone was seen a few times. The CDR3, as DNA: TGTGCCATCAGGGAGGTTAGCGGGAGGGCCACGTCGGGTGAGCAGTTCTTC. It encodes CAIREVSGRATSGEQFF. The rearrangement uses TRBV10-3 and TRBJ2-1; 11 bases match TRBD2. The trim removed 6 bases at V and 9 bases at J, leaving 16 bases unmatched. Per the germline V gene, CDR1 is ENHRY and CDR2 is SYGVKD. There are 17 residues in the CDR3.

CDR3 residues: CASSEWGTSAQYF. Written as DNA, the CDR3 is TGTGCCAGCAGTGAATGGGGGACTTCGGCCCAGTACTTC. V is TRBV25-1 and J is TRBJ2-5; D might be TRBD2 (6 bases). V shed 1 base and J shed 9 bases, with 12 bases lying between them. The CDR3 has 13 residues. Germline V lookup: CDR1 MGHDK, CDR2 SYGVNS.

The chain links TRBV19 to TRBJ1-4, with 7 bases identical to TRBD1. This CDR3 is built from 16 residues. CDR1 and CDR2 (germline): LNHDA, SQIVND (reference sequence). Trimming at V came to 3 bases and at J to 3 bases, leaving 7 bases not matched to a gene. The CDR3 DNA is TGTGCCAGTAGTATCGCCCAGGACAGGTCTAATGAAAAACTGTTTTTT. It codes for CASSIAQDRSNEKLFF.

The chain recombines TRBV2 with TRBJ1-2; TRBD1 aligns across 8 bases. The CDR3 runs 12 residues. The germline V gene encodes CDR1 SNHLY and CDR2 FYNNEI. V was clipped by 4 bases and J by 8 bases; unmatched bases: 3. DNA of the CDR3: TGTGCCAGCAGTGCAGGGGGCCGAGGCTACACCTTC. This gives the protein CASSAGGRGYTF. The variable domain in full, with the rest retrieved from reference TRBV2 and TRBJ1-2, is EPEVTQTPSHQVTQMGQEVILRCVPISNHLYFYWYRQILGQKVEFLVSFYNNEISEKSEIFDDQFSVERPDGSNFTLKIRSTKLEDSAMYFCASSAGGRGYTFGSGTRLTVV.

Here the CDR3 reads CASSWDSPTYNEQFF. The CDR3 coding sequence is TGCGCCAGCAGCTGGGACAGCCCGACCTACAATGAGCAGTTCTTC. The chain joins TRBV5-1 to TRBJ2-1; 7 bases match TRBD1. CDR3 length: 15 residues. Germline V lookup: CDR1 SGHRS, CDR2 YFSETQ. Losses at the gene ends were 3 bases for V and 2 bases for J; bases not matched to a gene: 5.

The rearrangement links TRBV5-1 to TRBJ2-3; 10 positions agree with TRBD2. Germline values: CDR1 SGHRS, CDR2 YFSETQ. The CDR3 totals 16 residues. The V segment lost 0 bases and the J segment 3 bases; nucleotides outside the gene matches: 4. This CDR3 reads CASSLAALAGTDTQYF. The CDR3, as DNA: TGCGCCAGCAGCTTGGCGGCACTAGCGGGAACAGATACGCAGTATTTT. Full variable domain (outside the CDR3, taken from reference TRBV5-1 and TRBJ2-3): KAGVTQTPRYLIKTRGQQVTLSCSPISGHRSVSWYQQTPGQGLQFLFEYFSETQRNKGNFPGRFSGRQFSNSRSEMNVSTLELGDSALYLCASSLAALAGTDTQYFGPGTRLTVL.

The genes are TRBV5-1 and TRBJ1-4; D unclear. The germline V gene encodes CDR1 SGHRS and CDR2 YFSETQ. The CDR3 sequence is 13 residues long. The ends were cut back, 5 bases at V and 5 bases at J, with 10 bases in the middle. Here the CDR3 reads CASRPDMNEKLFF. In DNA, the CDR3 is TGCGCCAGCAGACCAGATATGAATGAAAAACTGTTTTTT.

J is TRBJ1-4 and V is TRBV28; 9 bases agree with TRBD1. V was pared by 6 bases and J by 4 bases, with 6 bases of the junction left unmatched. CDR1 is MDHEN and CDR2 is SYDVKM in the germline V gene. CDR3 length: 15 residues. The CDR3 DNA is TGTGCCAGCAGCCCAAACAGGGGGCTTAATGAAAAACTGTTTTTT. Amino acid sequence: CASSPNRGLNEKLFF.

The rearrangement joins TRBV7-2 to TRBJ1-4; D perhaps matches TRBD1 (5 bases). The V gene lost 5 bases and the J gene lost 5 bases, with 15 bases spanning the gap. CDR3 length equals 15 residues. In germline, CDR1 is SGHTA, CDR2 FQGNSA. Here the CDR3 DNA reads TGTGCCAGCAGCCCAGGGACTCTTCGCAATGAAAAACTGTTTTTT. This encodes CASSPGTLRNEKLFF.

V is TRBV2 and J is TRBJ2-4; maybe TRBD2 (6 bases). V was cut by 6 bases and J by 1 base, with 10 bases left in between. The V gene's germline CDR1 is SNHLY and CDR2 FYNNEI. The CDR3 is made up of 14 amino acids. The CDR3 spells CASSGSRAKNIQYF. For the CDR3, the DNA is TGTGCCAGCAGCGGGAGCCGGGCCAAAAACATTCAGTACTTC.

This clone was counted only a few times. The chain couples TRBV12-5 to TRBJ1-2, with D uncertain. The CDR3 sequence is 13 residues long. Per the germline V gene, CDR1 is LGHNT and CDR2 is FRNRAP. Trimming removed 8 bases from V and 3 bases from J, with 13 bases in between. The CDR3, as DNA: TGTGCTAGTAGTGGAGGCGGAGACTATGGCTACACCTTC. Its protein product is CASSGGGDYGYTF.

This clone has only one observation. The gene calls are TRBV7-9 and TRBJ2-5, with 9 nucleotides matching TRBD1. The CDR3 runs 14 residues. In germline, CDR1 is SEHNR, CDR2 FQNEAQ (reference sequence). J was trimmed by 4 bases and V by 5 bases; bases with no gene match: 5. The CDR3 spells CASSLTGGVETQYF. For the CDR3, the DNA is TGTGCCAGCAGCCTCACAGGGGGCGTAGAGACCCAGTACTTC. Full variable domain (rest looked up from reference TRBV7-9 and TRBJ2-5): DTGVSQNPRHKITKRGQNVTFRCDPISEHNRLYWYRQTLGQGPEFLTYFQNEAQLEKSRLLSDRFSAERPKGSFSTLEIQRTEQGDSAMYLCASSLTGGVETQYFGPGTRLLVL.

This chain uses TRBV7-2 with TRBJ2-1; a possible D gene is TRBD1 (5 bases). Trimming stripped 5 bases from V and 9 bases from J, with 14 bases between. Germline V gives CDR1 SGHTA, CDR2 FQGNSA. This CDR3 spans 13 amino acids. The CDR3 sequence is CASSLQYRGEQFF. CDR3 coding DNA: TGTGCCAGCAGCCTCCAATATAGGGGTGAGCAGTTCTTC.

The chain combines TRBV7-2 with TRBJ2-7; 9 positions agree with TRBD1. The length of the CDR3 is 15 residues. The trim removed 2 bases at V and 6 bases at J, leaving 8 bases unmatched. Germline values: CDR1 SGHTA, CDR2 FQGNSA. CDR3 protein: CASSLFWDRVGEQYF. CDR3 nucleotides: TGTGCCAGCAGCTTATTTTGGGACAGGGTAGGCGAGCAGTACTTC.

The chain carries TRBV7-3 and TRBJ2-3, with D perhaps matching TRBD2 (5 bases). V dropped 5 bases and J dropped 2 bases, with 11 bases sitting between them. Germline values: CDR1 SGHTA, CDR2 FQGTGA. This CDR3 region has 14 residues. The CDR3 DNA is TGTGCCAGCAGCCCTAGGACTCTCACAGATACGCAGTATTTT. Amino acid sequence: CASSPRTLTDTQYF.

The rearrangement links TRBV5-1 to TRBJ2-1, with 12 bases identical to TRBD2. Losses at the gene ends were 4 bases for V and 7 bases for J; bases not matched to a gene: 6. This CDR3 has 15 residues. Germline V CDR1 and CDR2: SGHRS, YFSETQ. CDR3 protein: CASSATSGGINEQFF. The CDR3 nucleotides are TGCGCCAGCAGCGCAACTAGCGGGGGGATTAATGAGCAGTTCTTC.

The chain is built from TRBV7-2 and TRBJ2-7; D uncertain. CDR1 and CDR2 from the germline V gene are SGHTA and FQGNSA. The CDR3 sequence is 14 residues long. Trimming stripped 3 bases from V and 7 bases from J, with 16 bases between. The DNA for the CDR3 is TGTGCCAGCAGCTTCCTGGGCAGCCCCTGGGAGCAGTACTTC. This gives the protein CASSFLGSPWEQYF.

The V call is TRBV5-6, the J call TRBJ2-1; D gene unclear. This CDR3 comprises 12 residues. V lost 4 bases to trimming and J lost 4 bases, with 6 bases between them. Germline-derived CDR1 and CDR2 are SGHDT and YYEEEE. CDR3 DNA: TGTGCCAGCAGCCTCGCGTACAATGAGCAGTTCTTC. Translating gives CASSLAYNEQFF.

The chain is built from TRBV6-5 and TRBJ1-2; the D is unclear. The V gene's germline CDR1 is MNHEY and CDR2 SVGAGI. V gave up 1 base and J gave up 2 bases, with 5 bases separating them. This CDR3 region has 13 residues. The DNA of the CDR3 is TGTGCCAGCAGTTACTGGCAGAACTATGGCTACACCTTC. It yields the protein CASSYWQNYGYTF.

Only one count was recorded for this clone. The genes are TRBV6-5 and TRBJ2-5, with 7 nucleotides matching TRBD1. In germline, CDR1 is MNHEY, CDR2 SVGAGI. The V segment lost 6 bases and the J segment 1 base; nucleotides outside the gene matches: 2. CDR3 length: 13 amino acids. CDR3 nucleotides: TGTGCCAGCAGCAGGACAGGCCAAGAGACCCAGTACTTC. Translating gives CASSRTGQETQYF.

This rearrangement joins TRBV5-1 to TRBJ2-3; D unresolved. The germline V gene encodes CDR1 SGHRS and CDR2 YFSETQ. This CDR3 comprises 13 residues. V dropped 0 bases and J dropped 2 bases, with 4 bases sitting between them. For the CDR3, the DNA is TGCGCCAGCAGCTTGGTATCCACAGATACGCAGTATTTT. Its translation: CASSLVSTDTQYF.

The chain employs TRBV2 and TRBJ1-5; D is ambiguous. V dropped 3 bases and J dropped 0 bases, with 3 bases sitting between them. The CDR3 runs to 13 residues. Per the germline V gene, CDR1 is SNHLY and CDR2 is FYNNEI. The DNA for the CDR3 is TGTGCCAGCAGTGATTATAGCAATCAGCCCCAGCATTTT. This translates into CASSDYSNQPQHF.

This clone was recorded a few times. This rearrangement joins TRBV19 to TRBJ1-5, with D unresolved. The V gene lost 1 base and the J gene lost 0 bases, with 4 bases spanning the gap. Per the germline V gene, CDR1 is LNHDA and CDR2 is SQIVND (reference sequence). CDR3 size: 14 residues. The CDR3 DNA is TGTGCCAGTAGTATAGCAGTTAGCAATCAGCCCCAGCATTTT. It codes for CASSIAVSNQPQHF.

V usage is TRBV13 and J usage is TRBJ2-7; 10 positions agree with TRBD2. Germline CDR1 reads PRHDT; CDR2 reads FYEKMQ (reference sequence). The ends lost 4 bases at V and 4 bases at J; junction bases unmatched: 13. The CDR3 sequence is 17 residues long. This chain's CDR3 is CASSSHRLAGLLYEQYF. The CDR3 bases are TGTGCCAGCAGCTCCCACCGACTAGCGGGTCTTCTTTACGAGCAGTACTTC.

The V call is TRBV5-1, the J call TRBJ2-5; D is possibly TRBD1 (5 bases). The germline gives CDR1 SGHRS, CDR2 YFSETQ. V was clipped by 2 bases and J by 3 bases, with 11 bases between them. The CDR3 length is 14 residues. CDR3 sequence (DNA): TGCGCCAGCAGCTTAACTACAGGCAAAGAGACCCAGTACTTC. Its protein is CASSLTTGKETQYF.

This clone was found a few times. V and J are TRBV14 and TRBJ1-1; no definite D call. Per the germline V gene, CDR1 is SGHDN and CDR2 is FVKESK. There are 15 residues in the CDR3. The V gene lost 4 bases and the J gene lost 1 base, with 13 bases spanning the gap. The CDR3 protein is CASSREPVTNTEAFF. Here the CDR3 DNA reads TGTGCCAGCAGCCGAGAACCGGTAACGAACACTGAAGCTTTCTTT.